This TCR beta chain was sequenced for a study of blood T cells in healthy people across ages. Peripheral blood samples of around 9.3 milliliters were drawn from each donor. At least 6.5 million PBMCs were isolated per sample. Concerning this clonotype: No antigen is known for it.

Together with a sample-barcoded 5' primer, a J-beta primer mix was included in a second PCR lasting roughly 6 to 12 cycles. Samples each returned at least 2.5 million CDR3-containing paired-end reads. MiXCR, applied by TCRdb to the 5' RACE reads, yields one record per CDR3 protein. The sample carries over a million distinct CDR3 sequences, more than 35% recorded once. Study-level points and caveats: Across the age range, TCR beta diversity per million T cells fell in a roughly linear way.

V lost 3 bases and J lost 2; bases outside the gene matches: 9. The CDR3 is 15 residues long. In germline, CDR1 is DFQATT, CDR2 SNEGSKA (reference sequence). Input material: blood. The chain recombines TRBV20-1 with TRBJ2-5; 7 bases fit TRBD2. The sequence was collected from a woman aged 55-70 years in good health. CDR3 amino acids: CSASPGTTPQETQYF. The CDR3 DNA is TGCAGTGCTAGTCCAGGGACTACCCCGCAAGAGACCCAGTACTTC.